This entry lists 19 T cell receptor beta chains sequenced from one sample in a study of spatial heterogeneity in lung cancer. TCRdb re-called the 5' RACE reads with MiXCR, one entry per CDR3 protein. Here the sample spans 4,000 to 4,500 distinct CDR3 sequences, over 9% being singletons. Time point here: sample taken at primary tumor resection. Whole RNA obtained from tumor, nontumor lung or frozen PBMC underwent sequencing without sorting. The starting material was PBMCs, obtained at surgery. These receptors originate from a male donor with early-stage non-small cell lung cancer.

This clonotype was recorded many times. The rearrangement links TRBV20-1 to TRBJ2-3, with D perhaps TRBD1 (5 bases). Trimming removed 5 bases from V and 1 base from J, with 13 bases in between. Germline V CDR1 and CDR2: DFQATT, SNEGSKA (reference sequence). This CDR3 has 14 amino acids. The CDR3 DNA is TGCAGTGCTTTACCGCTACAGGGCACAGATACGCAGTATTTT. Its protein product is CSALPLQGTDTQYF.

This clonotype is labeled as medium-sized. The V and J genes are TRBV28 and TRBJ2-1, with D unresolved. Trimming took 6 bases from V and 2 from J, leaving 8 bases between them. This CDR3 has 13 amino acids. Germline V gene sequence: CDR1 MDHEN, CDR2 SYDVKM. The CDR3 coding sequence is TGTGCCAGCAGCAGAGCCGCCTACAATGAGCAGTTCTTC. It codes for CASSRAAYNEQFF.

This clonotype was seen repeatedly, ten times or more. The CDR3 protein is CASIHRKGDNNEQYF. CDR3 DNA sequence: TGTGCCAGCATCCACCGAAAGGGAGACAACAACGAGCAGTACTTC. The chain carries TRBV9 and TRBJ2-7, with a weak D call TRBD2 (5 bases). Between the trimmed V and J ends, which lost 6 bases and 5 bases, there was a span of 21 bases. This CDR3 region has 15 residues. Germline V lookup: CDR1 SGDLS, CDR2 YYNGEE.

This clonotype was found a few times. J is TRBJ2-7 and V is TRBV5-6; the D call may be TRBD1 or TRBD2 (5 bases each). Per the germline V gene, CDR1 is SGHDT and CDR2 is YYEEEE. This CDR3 spans 15 amino acids. The V end lost 2 bases, the J end lost 1 base, and 13 bases lay between the germline ends. The CDR3 loop reads CASSFRPGPSYEQYF. CDR3 DNA: TGTGCCAGCAGCTTCCGACCGGGACCTTCCTACGAGCAGTACTTC.

This clonotype was recorded many times. The rearrangement links TRBV20-1 to TRBJ2-7; TRBD2 might be the D (6 bases). The CDR3 runs 15 residues. V lost 6 bases, J lost 3 bases, and 21 bases lay in between. Germline CDR1 and CDR2: DFQATT and SNEGSKA (reference sequence). The DNA of the CDR3 is TGCAGTGCCAACGCTGGGACTGAGGCTCTCTACGAGCAGTACTTC. Protein sequence: CSANAGTEALYEQYF.

J is TRBJ2-5 and V is TRBV7-9; the D is unclear. V lost 6 bases, J lost 7 bases, and 12 bases lay in between. There are 12 residues in the CDR3. Per germline, CDR1 SEHNR and CDR2 FQNEAQ (reference sequence). This CDR3 is CASSPPVGTQYF. The CDR3 region has the DNA TGTGCCAGCAGTCCCCCCGTAGGGACCCAGTACTTC. Full variable domain (missing parts from reference TRBV7-9 and TRBJ2-5): DTGVSQNPRHKITKRGQNVTFRCDPISEHNRLYWYRQTLGQGPEFLTYFQNEAQLEKSRLLSDRFSAERPKGSFSTLEIQRTEQGDSAMYLCASSPPVGTQYFGPGTRLLVL.

This clonotype ranks as medium-sized. The chain joins TRBV7-6 to TRBJ2-5, with no clear D. Germline V gene data show CDR1 as SGHVS and CDR2 as FNYEAQ. The length of the CDR3 is 17 residues. Trimming left V 6 bases short and J 4 bases short, with 24 bases between. This chain's CDR3 is CASSLSGWAFGGETQYF. In nucleotides, the CDR3 is TGTGCCAGCAGTTTGTCCGGGTGGGCTTTCGGCGGAGAGACCCAGTACTTC.

This clonotype is classed as medium-sized (0.01 to 0.1%). The rearrangement uses TRBV12-3 or TRBV12-4 and TRBJ2-1; D ambiguous. This CDR3 has 10 residues. Trimming removed 6 bases from V and 10 bases from J, with 7 bases in between. The CDR3 DNA reads TGTGCCAGCAGCCTTACGGAGCAGTTCTTC. This encodes CASSLTEQFF.

This clonotype was seen only once. The chain combines TRBV25-1 with TRBJ1-1; D gene ambiguous. CDR3 length: 15 amino acids. The V and J ends lost 8 bases and 4 bases respectively, with 20 bases between them. Germline lookup yields CDR1 MGHDK and CDR2 SYGVNS. CDR3 DNA: TGTGCCAGCGCGTGGCTTACCCCACTGAGCACTGAAGCTTTCTTT. Amino acid sequence: CASAWLTPLSTEAFF. Variable domain in full (rest from reference TRBV25-1 and TRBJ1-1): EADIYQTPRYLVIGTGKKITLECSQTMGHDKMYWYQQDPGMELHLIHYSYGVNSTEKGDLSSESTVSRIRTEHFPLTLESARPSHTSQYLCASAWLTPLSTEAFFGQGTRLTVV.

The CDR3 protein is CASSLWGYTDTQYF. CDR3 nucleotide sequence: TGTGCCAGCAGCTTGTGGGGCTACACAGATACGCAGTATTTT. The chain combines TRBV5-6 with TRBJ2-3; tentative D call: TRBD1 (5 bases). Germline lookup yields CDR1 SGHDT and CDR2 YYEEEE. The V and J ends lost 1 base and 2 bases respectively, with 8 bases between them. This CDR3 spans 14 amino acids.

This clonotype turned up a few times. J is TRBJ1-1 and V is TRBV7-8; unclear D gene. V shed 1 base and J shed 1 base, with 7 bases lying between them. The CDR3 covers 14 residues. CDR1 is SGHVS, CDR2 FQNEAQ, per germline. CDR3 nucleotides: TGTGCCAGCAGCTTAGTAGTCCCGAACACTGAAGCTTTCTTT. Residues: CASSLVVPNTEAFF.

This clonotype showed up many times. This rearrangement joins TRBV7-6 to TRBJ1-1; the D gene is possibly TRBD1 (6 bases). Per germline, CDR1 SGHVS and CDR2 FNYEAQ. This CDR3 is built from 14 residues. V lost 5 bases and J lost 1, with 11 bases in between. CDR3 amino acids: CASSPGQSNTEAFF. The CDR3, as DNA: TGTGCCAGCAGCCCGGGACAATCGAACACTGAAGCTTTCTTT.

This clonotype qualifies as medium-sized (0.01 to 0.1%). The V call is TRBV3-1, the J call TRBJ2-5, with 7 bases that match TRBD2. V shed 3 bases and J 2 bases; nucleotides not matched to a gene: 12. CDR1 is LGHDT and CDR2 is YNNKEL in the germline V gene (reference sequence). CDR3 size: 17 residues. Written as DNA, the CDR3 is TGTGCCAGCAGCCACGGGCCCAGCGGGGCCTATCAAGAGACCCAGTACTTC. Encoded protein: CASSHGPSGAYQETQYF.

At least ten counts were recorded for this clonotype. The chain carries TRBV20-1 and TRBJ2-3, with 8 bases lining up with TRBD2. V shed 5 bases and J 4 bases; nucleotides not matched to a gene: 11. The CDR3 runs 15 residues. Germline values: CDR1 DFQATT, CDR2 SNEGSKA (reference sequence). The CDR3: CSAQPVGGGPDTQYF. The CDR3 DNA follows: TGCAGTGCTCAACCCGTCGGGGGGGGACCAGATACGCAGTATTTT.

There are many counts of this clonotype. The V gene is TRBV19, the J gene TRBJ2-7, with 9 bases aligning to TRBD1. This CDR3 contains 17 residues. Losses at the gene ends were 5 bases for V and 0 bases for J; bases not matched to a gene: 11. CDR1 LNHDA and CDR2 SQIVND come from the germline V gene (reference sequence). The CDR3 DNA follows: TGTGCCAGTAGTCCCTGGACAGGGGTCGGAGGCTCCTACGAGCAGTACTTC. As protein: CASSPWTGVGGSYEQYF.

This clonotype was counted many times. The CDR3 protein is CASSLSYLEETQYF. The CDR3 DNA reads as TGTGCCAGCAGTTTATCATACTTGGAAGAGACCCAGTACTTC. The V call is TRBV12-3 or TRBV12-4, the J call TRBJ2-5; D remains unclear. This CDR3 region has 14 residues. V lost 2 bases, J lost 3 bases, and 10 bases lay in between.

This clonotype was observed a handful of times. V and J are TRBV7-2 and TRBJ1-6; D remains unclear. Germline V gene sequence: CDR1 SGHTA, CDR2 FQGNSA. V was cut by 1 base and J by 5 bases, with 12 bases left in between. This CDR3 region has 16 residues. The CDR3 sequence is CASSLEGGSDNSPLHF. The DNA of the CDR3 is TGTGCCAGCAGCTTAGAGGGCGGGAGTGATAATTCACCCCTCCACTTT. Together with reference TRBV7-2 and TRBJ1-6, the CDR3 gives the full variable domain: GAGVSQSPSNKVTEKGKDVELRCDPISGHTALYWYRQSLGQGLEFLIYFQGNSAPDKSGLPSDRFSAERTGGSVSTLTIQRTQQEDSAVYLCASSLEGGSDNSPLHFGNGTRLTVT.

This clonotype was detected many times. The chain has TRBV19 and TRBJ1-2; D is uncertain. This CDR3 is built from 14 residues. Trimming cost V 2 bases and J 4 bases, with 11 bases left between them. Looked up from germline, CDR1 is LNHDA and CDR2 is SQIVND (reference sequence). The CDR3 sequence is CASSILQRSYGYTF. The CDR3 DNA reads as TGTGCCAGTAGTATATTACAGAGGTCCTATGGCTACACCTTC.

Many counts were recorded for this clonotype. The genes are TRBV29-1 and TRBJ2-1; TRBD1 aligns across 9 bases. CDR3 length: 14 residues. With 5 bases clipped from V and 6 bases from J, the junction kept 8 bases outside the gene matches. The germline V gene has CDR1 SQVTM and CDR2 ANQGSEA. The CDR3 region has the DNA TGCAGCGTTACCCCGGGACAGGGAACCAATGAGCAGTTCTTC. Its protein product is CSVTPGQGTNEQFF.